The rows below give T cell receptor beta chains drawn from one sample of a study of molecular identifiers for immune sequencing clone quantification. A single record per CDR3 protein comes from TCRdb applying MiXCR to the PCR reads. The repertoire holds about half a million distinct CDR3 sequences, with about 20% as singletons. The sequencing sample was made of naive CD8+ T cells from blood, with Jurkat cell RNA spiked in. The receptors here all came from a human donor in good health. Some libraries in this study had Jurkat cell RNA spiked in. CDR3s include the opening cysteine and the closing phenylalanine or tryptophan. D genes are given only for firm matches.

>NA|TRBV9
CASSVGAGSGNTIYF
>NA|TRBV20-1
CSASWDGSYEQYF
>NA|TRBV6-5
CASSYSLNAEAFF
>NA|TRBV9
CASSGSSGNTIYF
>NA|TRBV20-1
CSARETPYEKPFF
>NA|TRBV13
CASSSGGPSNQPQHF
>NA|TRBV6-2/TRBV6-3
CASSGTGIISREQYF
>NA|TRBV6-2/TRBV6-3
CASSPDYKGSSDKQYF
>NA|TRBV27
CASSPTILPYNEQFF
>TRBD1|TRBV4-3
CASSQGGQGGYEQYF
>NA|TRBV4-3
CASSQETGANVLTF
>NA|TRBV28
CASSLFREAASTEAFF
>TRBD2|TRBV4-2
CASSQDRTSQFTEFF
>TRBD2|TRBV20-1
CSARDLGTTTHEQYF
>NA|TRBV6-5
CASGPTTKGTDTQYF
>NA|TRBV20-1
CSAPGNHEQYF
>TRBD1|TRBV7-9
CASSSSSRDRVYGYTF
>TRBD1|TRBV28
CASSFGRRGSDTEAFF
>NA|TRBV27
CASTPAVAIGDGYTF
>TRBD1|TRBV27
CASSGGQGIFGANVLTF
>NA|TRBV4-1
CASSQETWDTQYF
>NA|TRBV7-2
CASSSGAGYEQYF
>NA|TRBV7-9
CASSLGPGSYEQYF
>NA|TRBV7-9
CASSLVLMGSTQYF
>NA|TRBV4-1
CASSHRNNEQFF
>NA|TRBV15
CATSTKDATYEQYF
>NA|TRBV4-1
CASSQYRDLSEQYF
>NA|TRBV5-4
CASSDEPPGPSPLHF
>NA|TRBV27
CASSFPGSGLYEQYF
>NA|TRBV28
CATLGGPTDTQYF
>NA|TRBV29-1
CSVVGSGEQYF
>NA|TRBV4-1
CASSHLSNTGELFF
>TRBD1|TRBV19
CASSSAAGGSDEQFF
>TRBD2|TRBV9
CASSDDLADSYNEQFF
>NA|TRBV4-3
CASSQDSPMNTEAFF
>NA|TRBV30
CAWSVEDYADTQYF
>NA|TRBV12-3/TRBV12-4
CASTADAAEAFF
>NA|TRBV5-1
CASSSPVGGRTDTQYF
>NA|TRBV21-1
CASSKVDSGGGRSYEQYF
>TRBD2|TRBV27
CASSFGLAGGQETQYF
>NA|TRBV7-9
CASSLGPWEKLFF
>NA|TRBV27
CASSFAGVSNQPQHF
>NA|TRBV7-9
CASSSSRVQDQPQHF
>NA|TRBV19
CASSITRTGELFF
>NA|TRBV2
CASSATPMYQETQYF
>TRBD2|TRBV29-1
CSVEDFRTSGRRVADTQYF
>TRBD1|TRBV2
CASSEHPQGPYEQYF
>NA|TRBV7-9
CASSLAGVPYPSGNTIYF
>TRBD2|TRBV4-3
CASSQDIAGVGYEQYF
>TRBD2|TRBV27
CASSGGGSGEEQYF
>NA|TRBV20-1
CSARLPSGIVDYGYTF
>NA|TRBV7-9
CASSLASGGREKVGNQPQHF
>NA|TRBV7-8
CASSLQGLDEQFF
>TRBD1|TRBV4-1
CASSQTWAGGYEQYF
>NA|TRBV9
CASSRNSYEQYF
>NA|TRBV5-1
CASSTEPSTDTQYF
>TRBD1|TRBV7-3
CASSSTGGLGTEAFF
>TRBD1|TRBV24-1
CATSDGTVQETQYF
>TRBD1|TRBV10-3
CAIRAINLDRGSEAFF
>NA|TRBV28
CATNPSDGYYGYTF